These T cell receptor beta chains were read from a single sample in a study of T cells in Graves' hyperthyroidism and ophthalmopathy. One entry per CDR3 protein, called by TCRdb with MiXCR from the multiplex PCR reads. The table has 530,000 or so distinct CDR3 sequences, more than 15% seen once. Source material: blood. The receptors were gathered from a woman in her late teens or twenties with Graves' ophthalmopathy. Each CDR3 is given without its conserved first and last residue. Fields, in order: CDR3 length, V gene, J gene, CDR3 protein.

10	TRBV12-3/TRBV12-4	TRBJ2-1	ASSLAANEQF
12	TRBV20-1	TRBJ1-1	SASSQGKLTEAF
10	TRBV20-1	TRBJ1-2	SASGETYGYT
14	TRBV19	TRBJ1-1	ASSGPGGGPNDEAF
14	TRBV28	TRBJ1-5	ASSLWAGTGGQPQH
14	TRBV20-1	TRBJ1-2	SARTGQGKTNYGYT
14	TRBV3-1	TRBJ2-5	ASSQTKQGDQETQY
14	TRBV6-5	TRBJ1-6	ASSYSRDRGQIALH
12	TRBV24-1	TRBJ2-1	ATSDFSGRNEQF
12	TRBV10-3	TRBJ2-7	AISTSGSSYEQY
11	TRBV5-1	TRBJ1-2	ASSLDSIYGYT
14	TRBV7-9	TRBJ1-6	ASSLEQGIGNSPLH
14	TRBV19	TRBJ1-1	ASSPRGGQVGPEAF
11	TRBV27	TRBJ2-7	ASGLGRTYEQY
11	TRBV30	TRBJ2-1	AWSVQLENEQF
14	TRBV6-2/TRBV6-3	TRBJ2-7	ASSYSVVRTVYEQY
13	TRBV2	TRBJ1-1	ASRTTGQSDTEAF
15	TRBV6-2/TRBV6-3	TRBJ1-2	ASSYSRGGGLNYGYT
12	TRBV7-2	TRBJ2-3	ASSLQGTGDTQY
15	TRBV28	TRBJ2-7	ASSLLASRTSSYEQY
10	TRBV7-4	TRBJ2-1	ASSYRGKEQF
11	TRBV20-1	TRBJ2-7	SAVAGVSYEQY
10	TRBV20-1	TRBJ2-3	SAPLEGDTQY
12	TRBV20-1	TRBJ2-7	SAASPSGGRQQY
13	TRBV20-1	TRBJ2-5	SAGGTGRGQETQY
11	TRBV7-2	TRBJ2-7	ASRGRGSYEQY
13	TRBV5-1	TRBJ2-7	ASSLRTGDAYEQY
13	TRBV6-1	TRBJ1-1	ASTPIGGEGTEAF
14	TRBV7-8	TRBJ2-7	ASSWDGREEPHEQY
13	TRBV5-4	TRBJ2-1	ASSFAGGPLNEQF
12	TRBV30	TRBJ1-2	AWSCQEGLYGYT
11	TRBV7-8	TRBJ2-7	ASSTSDSYEQY
14	TRBV7-2	TRBJ2-3	ASSLAVLAGVNTQY
12	TRBV18	TRBJ2-2	ASSPAGPGGELF
11	TRBV19	TRBJ2-4	ASSAGGGNIQY
13	TRBV29-1	TRBJ2-1	SVTSQQGFNNEQF
13	TRBV28	TRBJ1-1	ASRRIDRADTEAF
14	TRBV28	TRBJ2-3	ASNPLSGRPGRTQY
13	TRBV19	TRBJ1-1	ASSTSDREETEAF
12	TRBV14	TRBJ2-1	ASSPVAGAVEQF
10	TRBV30	TRBJ2-7	ACGQGVNEQY
11	TRBV12-3/TRBV12-4	TRBJ2-3	ASRGGGPDTQY
13	TRBV11-2	TRBJ2-5	ASSLGLAGVKTQY
14	TRBV18	TRBJ2-7	ASSPARAQGESEQY
10	TRBV29-1	TRBJ1-1	SVTGGNTEAF
14	TRBV2	TRBJ1-2	ASSEVLTEANYGYT
18	TRBV28	TRBJ1-2	ASSLNSIRDGRVEGAGYT
12	TRBV25-1	TRBJ2-7	ASSEMDRGYEQY
13	TRBV7-3	TRBJ2-3	ASSPTGLHTDTQY
10	TRBV5-5	TRBJ1-1	ASSLEAGRAF
13	TRBV3-1	TRBJ1-6	ASSQEGTANSPLH
12	TRBV4-1	TRBJ1-1	ASSPPGWDTEAF
11	TRBV2	TRBJ1-5	ASSGTGYQPQH
13	TRBV7-9	TRBJ1-5	ASSHIGQGQQPQH
13	TRBV29-1	TRBJ2-1	SVEGAMSSYNEQF